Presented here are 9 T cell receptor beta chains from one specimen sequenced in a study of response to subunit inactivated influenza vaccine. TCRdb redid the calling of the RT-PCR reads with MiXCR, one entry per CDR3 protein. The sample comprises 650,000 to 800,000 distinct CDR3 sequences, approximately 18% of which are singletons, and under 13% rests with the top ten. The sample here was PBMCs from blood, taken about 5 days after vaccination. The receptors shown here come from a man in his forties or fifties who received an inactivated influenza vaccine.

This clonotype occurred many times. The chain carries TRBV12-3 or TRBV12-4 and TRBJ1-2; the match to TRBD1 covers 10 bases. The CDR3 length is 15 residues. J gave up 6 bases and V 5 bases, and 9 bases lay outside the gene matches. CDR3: CASSPSPGTGDGYTF. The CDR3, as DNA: TGTGCCAGCAGTCCCTCGCCCGGGACAGGGGATGGCTACACCTTC.

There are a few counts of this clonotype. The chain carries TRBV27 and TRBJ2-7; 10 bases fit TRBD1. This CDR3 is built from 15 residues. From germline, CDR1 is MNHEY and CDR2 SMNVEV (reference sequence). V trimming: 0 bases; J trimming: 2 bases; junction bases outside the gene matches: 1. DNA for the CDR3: TGTGCCAGCAGTTTATCGGGACAGGGGACCTACGAGCAGTACTTC. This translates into CASSLSGQGTYEQYF.

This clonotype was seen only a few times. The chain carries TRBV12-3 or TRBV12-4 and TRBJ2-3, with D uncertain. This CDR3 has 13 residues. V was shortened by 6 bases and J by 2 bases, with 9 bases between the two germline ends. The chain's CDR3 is CASSRIPTDTQYF. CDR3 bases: TGTGCCAGCAGCCGGATCCCCACAGATACGCAGTATTTT.

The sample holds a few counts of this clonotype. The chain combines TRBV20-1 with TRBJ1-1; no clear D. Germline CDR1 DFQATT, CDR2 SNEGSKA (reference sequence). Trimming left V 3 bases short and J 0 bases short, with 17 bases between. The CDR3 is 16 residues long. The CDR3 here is CSASMSGRVMNTEAFF. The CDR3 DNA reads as TGCAGTGCTAGTATGTCGGGGAGAGTCATGAACACTGAAGCTTTCTTT.

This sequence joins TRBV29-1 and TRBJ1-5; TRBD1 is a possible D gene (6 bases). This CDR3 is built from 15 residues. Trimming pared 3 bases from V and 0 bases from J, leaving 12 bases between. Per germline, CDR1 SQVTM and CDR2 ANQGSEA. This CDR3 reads CSVEPQGNSNQPQHF. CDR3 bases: TGCAGCGTTGAGCCACAGGGAAATAGCAATCAGCCCCAGCATTTT.

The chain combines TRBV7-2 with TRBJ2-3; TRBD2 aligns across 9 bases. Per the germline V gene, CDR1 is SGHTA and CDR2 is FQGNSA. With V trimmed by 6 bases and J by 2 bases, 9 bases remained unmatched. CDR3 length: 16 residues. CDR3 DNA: TGTGCCAGCAGTAGAAACCCTAGCGGGGCCACAGATACGCAGTATTTT. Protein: CASSRNPSGATDTQYF.

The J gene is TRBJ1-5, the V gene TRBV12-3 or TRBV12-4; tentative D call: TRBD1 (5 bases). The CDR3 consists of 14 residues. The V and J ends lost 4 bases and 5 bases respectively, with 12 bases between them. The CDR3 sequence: CASSWDRSDQPQHF. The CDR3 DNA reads TGTGCCAGCAGTTGGGACCGATCTGATCAGCCCCAGCATTTT.

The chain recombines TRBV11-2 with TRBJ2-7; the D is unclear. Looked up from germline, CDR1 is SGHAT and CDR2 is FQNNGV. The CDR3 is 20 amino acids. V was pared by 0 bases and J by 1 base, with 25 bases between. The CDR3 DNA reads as TGTGCCAGCAGCTTAGAATTAGGAGACATTCCGCACCTTCCTTCCTACGAGCAGTACTTC. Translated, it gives CASSLELGDIPHLPSYEQYF.

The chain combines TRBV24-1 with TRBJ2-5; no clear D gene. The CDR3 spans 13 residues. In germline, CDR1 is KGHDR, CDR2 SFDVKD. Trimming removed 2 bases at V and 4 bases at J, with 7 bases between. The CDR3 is CATSDSHRETQYF. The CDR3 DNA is TGTGCCACCAGTGATTCCCACCGAGAGACCCAGTACTTC.